This TCR beta chain stems from a study of vaccination and CD4 T cells after COVID-19. Background on the study: Overlapping spike peptides of SARS-CoV-2, HCoV-NL63, HCoV-OC43 and HCoV-229E stimulated the cells. Study observations and caveats: Early post-infection timepoints were missing, and relatively few convalescent patients were studied. A median of around 83% of reactive clones, in convalescent patients, became evident only post-vaccination.

As to treatment: roughly 11-day PBMC culture with coronavirus spike peptide pools or control peptides (ViraFEST assay). The Oncomine TCR Beta short-read assay sequenced DNA from cultured CD4+ T cells. TCRdb itself ran the PCR reads through MiXCR, one entry per CDR3 protein. Among 15,000 to 20,000 distinct CDR3 sequences listed, about 61% were seen once. This clonotype was counted between two and nine times. Its antigen is as yet unknown. Trimming at V came to 8 bases and at J to 1 base, leaving 5 bases not matched to a gene. The CDR3 contains 14 residues. Germline V gene sequence: CDR1 SGHTA, CDR2 FQGNSA.

The chain carries TRBV7-2 and TRBJ2-3; the match to TRBD2 covers 8 bases. The source of this sequence is a human donor who had recovered from COVID-19. The sequencing input was CD4+ T cells from blood, cultured in vitro. CDR3 loop: CASGMTSGTDTQYF. The CDR3 nucleotides read TGTGCCAGCGGTATGACTAGCGGCACAGATACGCAGTATTTT.